This T cell receptor beta chain was sequenced during a study of T cell responses to AZD1222 COVID-19 vaccine. Study results and limitations: It should be noted that donors were predominantly white British and more often female, and clonal diversity was possibly underestimated. A rise in Spike-specific TCR breadth and depth followed two AZD1222 doses.

TCRdb keeps only in-frame clones here, not all; method: immunoSEQ multiplex PCR. This sample has roughly 80,000 clones; about nine tenths occur once, and the top ten carry roughly 5%. Worth noting for this clone: No antigen is known for it.

Germline V CDR1 and CDR2: MDHEN, SYDVKM. This CDR3 has 13 amino acids. The V end lost 2 bases, the J end lost 2 bases, and 6 bases lay between the germline ends. Sequencing was performed on peripheral blood, taken 28 days after the second AZD1222 dose. The clonotype originates from an adult who received the AZD1222 COVID-19 vaccine. The chain combines TRBV28 with TRBJ1-2; D not certain. The CDR3 DNA follows: TGTGCCAGCAGTTTAGGCAGGAACTATGGCTACACCTTC. Protein product: CASSLGRNYGYTF.